Following are 23 T cell receptor beta chains from one sample sequenced in a study of T cells after yellow fever vaccination. TCRdb reprocessed the 5' RACE reads with MiXCR, giving one entry per CDR3 protein. The table shows more than 450,000 distinct CDR3 sequences, with 21% occurring only once. This material consisted of PBMCs, taken less than 25 days after the first yellow fever vaccination. The receptors were sampled from a man aged 18-30 years who received the YFV17D yellow fever vaccine.

This clonotype has only a few counts. The CDR3 spells CASSNPASNQPQHF. CDR3 nucleotides: TGTGCCAGCAGTAACCCCGCTAGCAATCAGCCCCAGCATTTT. J is TRBJ1-5 and V is TRBV27, with D unclear. The CDR3 spans 14 residues. V was shortened by 5 bases and J by 0 bases, with 8 bases between the two germline ends. Germline CDR1 MNHEY, CDR2 SMNVEV (reference sequence).

This clonotype has only a few counts. This chain connects TRBV5-4 to TRBJ2-3; D not resolved. Germline CDR1 SGHNT, CDR2 YYREEE (reference sequence). The CDR3 extends over 12 amino acids. Trimming removed 7 bases from V and 6 bases from J, with 12 bases in between. The CDR3 loop reads CASAFHGDTQYF. The CDR3 DNA sequence: TGTGCCAGCGCCTTCCATGGGGATACGCAGTATTTT.

The chain couples TRBV12-3 or TRBV12-4 to TRBJ1-2; D is uncertain. The ends were cut back, 7 bases at V and 4 bases at J, with 13 bases in the middle. The CDR3 consists of 13 residues. In DNA form, the CDR3 reads TGTGCCAGCACCTTACTTAGCGGCTATGGCTACACCTTC. Its translation is CASTLLSGYGYTF.

The V and J genes are TRBV6-5 and TRBJ2-7, with TRBD2 as a possible D gene (6 bases). CDR3 length equals 15 residues. V shed 4 bases and J shed 0 bases, with 13 bases lying between them. Germline-derived CDR1 and CDR2 are MNHEY and SVGAGI. The CDR3 loop reads CASSFSGTASYEQYF. The CDR3 DNA follows: TGTGCCAGCAGTTTTTCCGGGACTGCCTCCTACGAGCAGTACTTC.

As DNA, the CDR3 is TGCGCCAGCAGCCAAGAAGTTTGGGGCACTGAAGCTTTCTTT. This sequence encodes CASSQEVWGTEAFF. The chain uses TRBV4-1 and TRBJ1-1; D uncertain. Germline V lookup: CDR1 MGHRA, CDR2 YSYEKL. V lost 0 bases and J lost 4, with 9 bases in between. The CDR3 loop spans 14 amino acids.

The chain links TRBV11-1 to TRBJ2-1, with 7 bases aligning to TRBD2. J gave up 8 bases and V 5 bases, and 6 bases lay outside the gene matches. This CDR3 contains 13 residues. Germline loops: CDR1 SGHAT, CDR2 FQDESV (reference sequence). CDR3 in DNA: TGTGCCAGCAGCCAAGGACGGGGGGATGAGCAGTTCTTC. Translating it yields CASSQGRGDEQFF.

This clonotype showed up just a few times. This chain links TRBV6-2 or TRBV6-3 with TRBJ2-7, with a weak D call TRBD2 (6 bases). V shed 8 bases and J shed 7 bases, with 15 bases lying between them. Germline CDR1 MNHEY, CDR2 SVGEGT. The CDR3 loop spans 12 amino acids. The DNA of the CDR3 is TGTGCCAGCCGAGTTCTCGCGGGAGAGCAGTACTTC. Its protein is CASRVLAGEQYF.

The chain couples TRBV20-1 to TRBJ2-6; 16 nucleotides agree with TRBD2. This CDR3 has 18 amino acids. Germline V lookup: CDR1 DFQATT, CDR2 SNEGSKA (reference sequence). V shed 5 bases, J shed 1 base, and the junction held 5 bases outside the gene matches. CDR3 DNA: TGCAGTGCTGCCCGGGGACTAGCGGGGGGGTCTGGGGCCAACGTCCTGACTTTC. Translated: CSAARGLAGGSGANVLTF.

This clonotype was found many times. This chain uses TRBV7-2 with TRBJ1-1; no reliable D call. CDR3 length: 14 residues. V was shortened by 6 bases and J by 1 base, with 12 bases between the two germline ends. Germline CDR1 and CDR2: SGHTA and FQGNSA. CDR3 DNA: TGTGCCAGCAGTCAAAGCAGGTGGAACACTGAAGCTTTCTTT. Protein product: CASSQSRWNTEAFF.

This clonotype was seen a handful of times. This chain uses TRBV7-2 with TRBJ2-3; TRBD2 might be the D (6 bases). V was trimmed by 6 bases and J by 1 base, leaving 20 bases between them. Germline assignment: CDR1 SGHTA and CDR2 FQGNSA. CDR3 length: 17 amino acids. The CDR3 coding sequence is TGTGCCAGCAGTCATAAAAGACTAGATATGGGCACAGATACGCAGTATTTT. Its protein product is CASSHKRLDMGTDTQYF.

This clonotype was observed a few times. The V and J genes are TRBV7-9 and TRBJ2-1; the match to TRBD1 covers 9 bases. CDR1 and CDR2 (germline): SEHNR, FQNEAQ (reference sequence). Trimming took 5 bases from V and 0 from J; bases not matched to a gene: 5. There are 16 residues in the CDR3. The CDR3 bases are TGTGCCAGCAGCCGATGGACAGGGGCCTCCTACAATGAGCAGTTCTTC. It translates to CASSRWTGASYNEQFF. The full variable domain, in which reference TRBV7-9 and TRBJ2-1 provide the parts outside the CDR3, is DTGVSQNPRHKITKRGQNVTFRCDPISEHNRLYWYRQTLGQGPEFLTYFQNEAQLEKSRLLSDRFSAERPKGSFSTLEIQRTEQGDSAMYLCASSRWTGASYNEQFFGPGTRLTVL.

The chain employs TRBV28 and TRBJ2-5; 9 positions match TRBD2. The length of the CDR3 is 18 residues. CDR1 MDHEN and CDR2 SYDVKM come from the germline V gene. The junction had 12 bases not matched to a gene; V was cut back by 2 bases and J by 2 bases. As DNA, the CDR3 is TGTGCCAGCAGTTTAGGGGGGGCTAGCGGGGACCCTCAAGAGACCCAGTACTTC. The encoded protein is CASSLGGASGDPQETQYF.

The chain carries TRBV27 and TRBJ2-1; a weak D match, TRBD2 (6 bases). In germline, CDR1 is MNHEY, CDR2 SMNVEV (reference sequence). The CDR3 loop spans 15 amino acids. V lost 8 bases and J 8 bases, leaving 22 bases between the germline ends. In nucleotides, the CDR3 is TGTGCCAGCCTTTTAACGGGGTCGGGCGGGGATGAGCAGTTCTTC. Its protein product is CASLLTGSGGDEQFF.

There are a few counts of this clonotype. The DNA for the CDR3 is TGTGCCAGCTCCCCCCGACAGGCTTACAATGAGCAGTTCTTC. Protein: CASSPRQAYNEQFF. This chain connects TRBV6-1 to TRBJ2-1, with D perhaps matching TRBD1 (6 bases). CDR1 and CDR2 (germline): MNHNS, SASEGT. V lost 8 bases and J lost 4, with 15 bases in between. There are 14 residues in the CDR3.

This clonotype turned up a few times. The chain employs TRBV7-3 and TRBJ2-3; the match to TRBD2 covers 8 bases. The V and J ends lost 5 bases and 2 bases, in that order; junction bases with no gene match: 9. Germline CDR1 and CDR2: SGHTA and FQGTGA. CDR3 length: 16 residues. The CDR3 sequence is CASSRLAGGPTDTQYF. As DNA, the CDR3 is TGTGCCAGCAGCCGACTGGCGGGGGGCCCCACAGATACGCAGTATTTT. The full variable domain, completed using reference TRBV7-3 and TRBJ2-3, is GAGVSQTPSNKVTEKGKYVELRCDPISGHTALYWYRQSLGQGPEFLIYFQGTGAADDSGLPNDRFFAVRPEGSVSTLKIQRTERGDSAVYLCASSRLAGGPTDTQYFGPGTRLTVL.

This rearrangement joins TRBV7-2 to TRBJ2-7; D may be TRBD1 or TRBD2 (5 bases each). The ends were cut back, 5 bases at V and 3 bases at J, with 8 bases in the middle. The CDR3 extends over 12 amino acids. CDR1 is SGHTA, CDR2 FQGNSA, per germline. CDR3 nucleotide sequence: TGTGCCAGCAGCCGGGACCTCTACGAGCAGTACTTC. As protein: CASSRDLYEQYF.

V is TRBV7-2 and J is TRBJ2-5; D gene unclear. CDR3 length: 15 residues. Trimming pared 0 bases from V and 0 bases from J, leaving 8 bases between. Germline loops: CDR1 SGHTA, CDR2 FQGNSA. CDR3 region: CASSLAAQNQETQYF. The CDR3 nucleotides read TGTGCCAGCAGCTTAGCGGCACAGAACCAAGAGACCCAGTACTTC.

The rearrangement links TRBV18 to TRBJ1-5, with no clear D. Germline CDR1 and CDR2: KGHSH and LQKENI. The CDR3 length is 16 residues. The V end lost 2 bases, the J end lost 3 bases, and 14 bases lay between the germline ends. CDR3 amino acids: CASSPERSSLNQPQHF. CDR3 bases: TGTGCCAGCTCACCAGAAAGGTCATCACTCAATCAGCCCCAGCATTTT.

The V gene is TRBV6-1, the J gene TRBJ1-5, with D unclear. Germline assignment: CDR1 MNHNS and CDR2 SASEGT. V was shortened by 6 bases and J by 0 bases, with 15 bases between the two germline ends. CDR3 length equals 16 residues. Here the CDR3 reads CASRGTGSPSNQPQHF. The CDR3 DNA reads as TGTGCCAGCAGAGGTACCGGGTCCCCTAGCAATCAGCCCCAGCATTTT.

Worth noting for this clonotype: A junction boundary mismatches the germline segment, possibly from a read error. This chain links TRBV5-5 with TRBJ2-6, with a weak D call TRBD2 (6 bases). Germline CDR1 reads SGHKS; CDR2 reads YYEKEE (reference sequence). The CDR3 is made up of 15 amino acids. The CDR3: CASSLRDSGAIVLTF. The CDR3 nucleotides are TGTGCCAGCAGCCTTCGGGACTCTGGGGCCATCGTCCTGACTTTC.

There are a few counts of this clonotype. The chain recombines TRBV28 with TRBJ2-3; D possibly corresponds to TRBD2 (5 bases). Germline lookup yields CDR1 MDHEN and CDR2 SYDVKM. The V gene lost 5 bases and the J gene lost 8 bases, with 11 bases spanning the gap. The CDR3 is made up of 12 amino acids. The CDR3 loop reads CASSQDWGTQYF. CDR3 nucleotide sequence: TGTGCCAGCAGTCAGGACTGGGGTACGCAGTATTTT. Variable domain in full (rest from reference TRBV28 and TRBJ2-3): DVKVTQSSRYLVKRTGEKVFLECVQDMDHENMFWYRQDPGLGLRLIYFSYDVKMKEKGDIPEGYSVSREKKERFSLILESASTNQTSMYLCASSQDWGTQYFGPGTRLTVL.

The chain has TRBV7-2 and TRBJ2-5, with D hard to call. V shed 1 base and J shed 6 bases, with 12 bases lying between them. CDR3 length equals 14 residues. Germline CDR1 and CDR2: SGHTA and FQGNSA. Here the CDR3 reads CASSLETTVQTQYF. The CDR3 DNA is TGTGCCAGCAGCTTAGAGACGACCGTTCAGACCCAGTACTTC.

The genes are TRBV5-1 and TRBJ1-4; TRBD1 might be the D (5 bases). This CDR3 is 14 amino acids long. The germline CDR1 and CDR2 sequences are SGHRS and YFSETQ. V dropped 0 bases and J dropped 9 bases, with 12 bases sitting between them. Here the CDR3 reads CASSLVAGNQKLFF. In nucleotides, the CDR3 is TGCGCCAGCAGCTTGGTGGCAGGGAACCAAAAACTGTTTTTT.